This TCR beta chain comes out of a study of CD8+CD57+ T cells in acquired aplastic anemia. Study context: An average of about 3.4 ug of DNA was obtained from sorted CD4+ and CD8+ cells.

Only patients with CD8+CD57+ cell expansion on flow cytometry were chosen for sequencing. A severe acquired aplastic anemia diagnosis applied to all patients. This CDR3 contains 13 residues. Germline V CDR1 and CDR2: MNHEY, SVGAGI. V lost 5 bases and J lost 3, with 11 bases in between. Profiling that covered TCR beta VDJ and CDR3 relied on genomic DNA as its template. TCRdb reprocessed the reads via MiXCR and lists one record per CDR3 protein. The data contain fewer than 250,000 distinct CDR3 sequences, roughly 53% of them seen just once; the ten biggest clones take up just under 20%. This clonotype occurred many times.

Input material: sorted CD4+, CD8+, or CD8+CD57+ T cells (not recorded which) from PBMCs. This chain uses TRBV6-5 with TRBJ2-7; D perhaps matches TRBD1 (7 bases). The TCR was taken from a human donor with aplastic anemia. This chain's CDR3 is CASSARGDYEQYF. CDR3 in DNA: TGTGCCAGCAGTGCCAGGGGGGACTACGAGCAGTACTTC.